This T cell receptor (beta chain) appears in the sequencing data of a study of blood T cell repertoires in COVID-19. The V and J ends lost 3 bases and 6 bases, in that order; junction bases with no gene match: 9. Germline CDR1 and CDR2: SGDLS and YYNGEE. The CDR3 extends over 16 amino acids. Profiled with immunoSEQ multiplex PCR; TCRdb holds only in-frame clones, not every one. The table records hundreds of thousands of clones, more than 75% of them present only once. The V gene is TRBV9, the J gene TRBJ1-6, with 7 nucleotides matching TRBD1. This clonotype was obtained from a man in his sixties or seventies with acute or convalescent COVID-19. What was sequenced was peripheral blood. The CDR3 region is CASSARDRGINSPLHF. The CDR3 DNA is TGTGCCAGCAGCGCCCGGGACAGAGGGATTAATTCACCCCTCCACTTT. The full variable domain, completed using reference TRBV9 and TRBJ1-6, is DSGVTQTPKHLITATGQRVTLRCSPRSGDLSVYWYQQSLDQGLQFLIQYYNGEERAKGNILERFSAQQFPDLHSELNLSSLELGDSALYFCASSARDRGINSPLHFGNGTRLTVT.